The sequence of this T cell receptor (beta chain) was determined in a study of regulatory T cells in long-lasting Graves disease. This clonotype turned up a few times. Construction of the TCR beta libraries employed iRepertoire HTBI primers in conjunction with Arm-PCR of CDR3 regions. TCRdb processed the multiplex PCR reads anew with MiXCR; each CDR3 protein has one entry. The profile shows roughly 450,000 distinct CDR3 sequences, roughly 20% of them singletons. CDR3 size: 13 residues. After removal of 6 bases from V and 3 bases from J, the junction contained 5 bases not matched to a gene. The germline V gene has CDR1 LGHNT and CDR2 FRNRAP. Sample time point: persistent/refractory GD, antithyroid drugs over 5 years with positive TRAb. Scientists built the TCR library using RNA that was extracted from PBMCs.

This receptor was taken from a female donor with Graves disease. The sample consisted of peripheral blood mononuclear cells (PBMCs), taken when the disease was refractory, from a patient treated with antithyroid drugs. The chain combines TRBV12-5 with TRBJ2-7, with 7 nucleotides matching TRBD1. As DNA, the CDR3 is TGTGCTAGTGGACATGGGGACAGCTACGAGCAGTACTTC. Its protein product is CASGHGDSYEQYF.